The next 7 T cell receptor beta chains were all read from a single sample in a study of blood T cells in healthy people across ages (dated by TCRdb to the mid-2010s). Libraries were made using 5' RACE. The listed sequencing device is Illumina HiSeq 2500. A second PCR of roughly 6 to 11 cycles was performed with a sample-barcoded 5' primer and a J-beta primer mix. The raw public data were reprocessed by TCRdb itself: fastp quality trimming at Q25, MiXCR clonotype calling, in-frame beta chains only. Entries that share a CDR3 protein sequence are merged under the most common genes and DNA. The sample yields approximately 800,000 distinct CDR3 sequences; under 30% were counted once. Around 3% of the sample is in the top ten clones. This sample also belongs to another study, concerning T cells of mothers and their children.

Sequencing input: blood. The receptors were gathered from a boy between 10 and 17 years old in good health.

CDR3 sequence: CATSPRGEGLNSPLHF. DNA for the CDR3: TGTGCCACCAGCCCCAGGGGCGAGGGCCTTAATTCACCCCTCCACTTT. V is TRBV15 and J is TRBJ1-6; weak D call: TRBD1 (6 bases). The ends were cut back, 5 bases at V and 6 bases at J, with 17 bases in the middle. CDR1 is LNHNV and CDR2 is YYDKDF in the germline V gene (reference sequence). The CDR3 extends over 16 amino acids.

The chain links TRBV20-1 to TRBJ1-2; D not resolved. Germline assignment: CDR1 DFQATT and CDR2 SNEGSKA (reference sequence). The CDR3 has 12 residues. V dropped 3 bases and J dropped 4 bases, with 9 bases sitting between them. The CDR3 loop is CSARTSSYGYTF. The DNA of the CDR3 is TGCAGTGCTAGGACATCTTCCTATGGCTACACCTTC.

This sequence joins TRBV15 and TRBJ1-2; tentative D call: TRBD1 (6 bases). Germline V gives CDR1 LNHNV, CDR2 YYDKDF (reference sequence). V gave up 2 bases and J gave up 4 bases, with 20 bases separating them. This CDR3 contains 17 residues. This chain's CDR3 is CATSRLKTGKKFYGYTF. CDR3 DNA sequence: TGTGCCACCAGCAGACTAAAAACAGGGAAGAAGTTCTATGGCTACACCTTC.

The chain combines TRBV12-3 or TRBV12-4 with TRBJ2-3; TRBD1 aligns across 8 bases. The ends lost 6 bases at V and 6 bases at J; junction bases unmatched: 14. The CDR3 is 16 residues long. The CDR3 DNA sequence: TGTGCCAGCAGCCCTCGGGAGTCAGGGGGCGCGGATACGCAGTATTTT. This encodes CASSPRESGGADTQYF.

The V gene is TRBV28, the J gene TRBJ2-3; TRBD2 is a possible D gene (6 bases). Germline loops: CDR1 MDHEN, CDR2 SYDVKM. The CDR3 contains 14 residues. V was trimmed by 6 bases and J by 3 bases, leaving 13 bases between them. The CDR3 sequence is CASRTGTDTDTQYF. The CDR3, as DNA: TGTGCCAGCAGAACCGGGACTGATACAGATACGCAGTATTTT.

This clonotype was detected a few times. The V call is TRBV29-1, the J call TRBJ2-3, with 13 bases identical to TRBD2. This CDR3 contains 15 residues. The V segment lost 4 bases and the J segment 1 base; nucleotides outside the gene matches: 2. Looked up from germline, CDR1 is SQVTM and CDR2 is ANQGSEA. The DNA for the CDR3 is TGCAGCGTTGGTGGGACTAGCGGGGGCACAGATACGCAGTATTTT. It encodes CSVGGTSGGTDTQYF.

CDR3 bases: TGCGCCAGCAGCTTCCGGGACCGGGGAAATTCACCCCTCCACTTT. Translating it yields CASSFRDRGNSPLHF. This rearrangement joins TRBV5-1 to TRBJ1-6; D is possibly TRBD1 (5 bases). Trimming pared 2 bases from V and 7 bases from J, leaving 13 bases between. There are 15 residues in the CDR3. Germline CDR1 and CDR2: SGHRS and YFSETQ.